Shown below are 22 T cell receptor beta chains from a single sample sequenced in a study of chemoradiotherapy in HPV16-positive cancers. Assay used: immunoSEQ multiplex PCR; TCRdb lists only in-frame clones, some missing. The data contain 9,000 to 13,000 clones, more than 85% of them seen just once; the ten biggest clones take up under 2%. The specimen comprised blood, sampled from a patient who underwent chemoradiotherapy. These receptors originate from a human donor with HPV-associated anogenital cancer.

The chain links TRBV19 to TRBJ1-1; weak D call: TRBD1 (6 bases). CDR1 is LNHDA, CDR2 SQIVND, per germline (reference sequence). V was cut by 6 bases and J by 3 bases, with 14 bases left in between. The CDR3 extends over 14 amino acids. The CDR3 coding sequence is TGTGCCAGTAGCTTGCCGGGACAATACACTGAAGCTTTCTTT. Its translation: CASSLPGQYTEAFF.

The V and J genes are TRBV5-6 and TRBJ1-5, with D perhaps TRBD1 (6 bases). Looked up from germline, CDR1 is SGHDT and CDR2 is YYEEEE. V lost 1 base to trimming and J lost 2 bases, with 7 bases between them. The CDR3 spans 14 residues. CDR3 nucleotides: TGTGCCAGCAGCTTGAGGACAGGCAATCAGCCCCAGCATTTT. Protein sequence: CASSLRTGNQPQHF.

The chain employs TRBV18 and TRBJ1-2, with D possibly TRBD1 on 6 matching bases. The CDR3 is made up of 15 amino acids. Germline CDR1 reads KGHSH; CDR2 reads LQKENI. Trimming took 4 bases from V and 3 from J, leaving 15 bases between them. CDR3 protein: CASSLRLQGDYGYTF. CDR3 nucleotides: TGTGCCAGCTCACTGCGCTTACAGGGCGACTATGGCTACACCTTC. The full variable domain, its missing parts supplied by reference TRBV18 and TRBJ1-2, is NAGVMQNPRHLVRRRGQEARLRCSPMKGHSHVYWYRQLPEEGLKFMVYLQKENIIDESGMPKERFSAEFPKEGPSILRIQQVVRGDSAAYFCASSLRLQGDYGYTFGSGTRLTVV.

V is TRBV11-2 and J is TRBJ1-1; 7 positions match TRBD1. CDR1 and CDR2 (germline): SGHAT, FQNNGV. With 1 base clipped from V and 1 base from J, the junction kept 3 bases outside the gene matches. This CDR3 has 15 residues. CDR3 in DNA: TGTGCCAGCAGCTTAGTGCACAGGGGGAACACTGAAGCTTTCTTT. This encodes CASSLVHRGNTEAFF.

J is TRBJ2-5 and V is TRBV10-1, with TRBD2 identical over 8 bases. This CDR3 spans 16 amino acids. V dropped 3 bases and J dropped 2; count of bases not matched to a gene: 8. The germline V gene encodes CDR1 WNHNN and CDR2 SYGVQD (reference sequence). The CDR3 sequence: CASSEQRGSRQETQYF. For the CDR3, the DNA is TGCGCCAGCAGTGAACAGCGGGGGAGCCGACAAGAGACCCAGTACTTC.

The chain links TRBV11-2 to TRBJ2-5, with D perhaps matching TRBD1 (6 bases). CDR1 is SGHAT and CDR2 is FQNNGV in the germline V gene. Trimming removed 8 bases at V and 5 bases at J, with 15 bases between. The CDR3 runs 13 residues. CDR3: CASGTRQEETQYF. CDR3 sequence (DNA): TGTGCCAGCGGGACCAGACAGGAGGAGACCCAGTACTTC.

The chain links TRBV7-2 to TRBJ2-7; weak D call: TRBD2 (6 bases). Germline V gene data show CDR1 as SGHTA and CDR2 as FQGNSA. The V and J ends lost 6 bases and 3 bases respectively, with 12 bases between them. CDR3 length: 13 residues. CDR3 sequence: CASREGPNYEQYF. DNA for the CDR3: TGTGCCAGCAGGGAGGGGCCTAACTACGAGCAGTACTTC.

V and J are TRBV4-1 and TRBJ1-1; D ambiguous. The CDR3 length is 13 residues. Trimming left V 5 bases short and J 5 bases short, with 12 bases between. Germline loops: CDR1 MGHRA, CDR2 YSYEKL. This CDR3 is CASSKRVETEAFF. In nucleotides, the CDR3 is TGCGCCAGCAGCAAAAGAGTCGAGACTGAAGCTTTCTTT.

The CDR3 reads CASSPGTRMGYEQYF. DNA for the CDR3: TGTGCCAGCTCCCCTGGGACTAGGATGGGGTACGAGCAGTACTTC. The rearrangement uses TRBV18 and TRBJ2-7, with 8 positions matching TRBD2. V lost 6 bases and J lost 4; bases outside the gene matches: 11. The CDR3 extends over 15 amino acids. Germline CDR1 and CDR2: KGHSH and LQKENI. Full variable domain (rest looked up from reference TRBV18 and TRBJ2-7): NAGVMQNPRHLVRRRGQEARLRCSPMKGHSHVYWYRQLPEEGLKFMVYLQKENIIDESGMPKERFSAEFPKEGPSILRIQQVVRGDSAAYFCASSPGTRMGYEQYFGPGTRLTVT.

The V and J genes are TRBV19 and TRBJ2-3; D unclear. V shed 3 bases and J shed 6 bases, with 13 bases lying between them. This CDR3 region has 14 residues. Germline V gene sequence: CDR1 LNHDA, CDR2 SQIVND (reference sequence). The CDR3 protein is CASSMVMGADTQYF. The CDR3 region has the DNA TGTGCCAGTAGTATGGTTATGGGTGCGGATACGCAGTATTTT. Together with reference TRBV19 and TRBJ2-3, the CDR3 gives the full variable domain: DGGITQSPKYLFRKEGQNVTLSCEQNLNHDAMYWYRQDPGQGLRLIYYSQIVNDFQKGDIAEGYSVSREKKESFPLTVTSAQKNPTAFYLCASSMVMGADTQYFGPGTRLTVL.

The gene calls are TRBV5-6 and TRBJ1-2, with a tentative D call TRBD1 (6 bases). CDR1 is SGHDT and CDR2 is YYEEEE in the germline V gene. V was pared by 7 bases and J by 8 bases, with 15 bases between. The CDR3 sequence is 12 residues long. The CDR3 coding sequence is TGTGCCAGCGGAGGGGGGCTGATCGGCTACACCTTC. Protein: CASGGGLIGYTF.

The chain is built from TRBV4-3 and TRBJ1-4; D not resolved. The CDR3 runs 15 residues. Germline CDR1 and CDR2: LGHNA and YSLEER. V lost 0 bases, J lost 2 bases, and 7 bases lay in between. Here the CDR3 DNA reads TGCGCCAGCAGCCAAGATCTAGCGACTAATGAAAAACTGTTTTTT. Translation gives CASSQDLATNEKLFF.

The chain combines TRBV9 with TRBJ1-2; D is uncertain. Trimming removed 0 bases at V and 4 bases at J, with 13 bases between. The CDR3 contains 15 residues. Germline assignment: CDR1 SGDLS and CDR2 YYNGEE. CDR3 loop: CASSVAGRAGYGYTF. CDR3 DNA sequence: TGTGCCAGCAGCGTAGCCGGGAGGGCCGGCTATGGCTACACCTTC. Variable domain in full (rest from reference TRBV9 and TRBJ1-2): DSGVTQTPKHLITATGQRVTLRCSPRSGDLSVYWYQQSLDQGLQFLIQYYNGEERAKGNILERFSAQQFPDLHSELNLSSLELGDSALYFCASSVAGRAGYGYTFGSGTRLTVV.

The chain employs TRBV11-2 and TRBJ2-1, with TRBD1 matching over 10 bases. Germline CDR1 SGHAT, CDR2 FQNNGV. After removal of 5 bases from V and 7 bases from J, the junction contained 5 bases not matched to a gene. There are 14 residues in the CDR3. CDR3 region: CASSGRDRGNEQFF. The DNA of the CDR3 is TGTGCCAGCAGCGGCCGGGACAGGGGTAATGAGCAGTTCTTC.

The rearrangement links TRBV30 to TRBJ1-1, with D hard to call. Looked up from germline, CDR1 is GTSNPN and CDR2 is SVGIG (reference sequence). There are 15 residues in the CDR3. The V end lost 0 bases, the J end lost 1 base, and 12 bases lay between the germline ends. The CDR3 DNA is TGTGCCTGGAGTGTTATAAGGCGACAGAACACTGAAGCTTTCTTT. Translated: CAWSVIRRQNTEAFF. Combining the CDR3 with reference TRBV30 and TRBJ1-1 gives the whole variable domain SQTIHQWPATLVQPVGSPLSLECTVEGTSNPNLYWYRQAAGRGLQLLFYSVGIGQISSEVPQNLSASRPQDRQFILSSKKLLLSDSGFYLCAWSVIRRQNTEAFFGQGTRLTVV.

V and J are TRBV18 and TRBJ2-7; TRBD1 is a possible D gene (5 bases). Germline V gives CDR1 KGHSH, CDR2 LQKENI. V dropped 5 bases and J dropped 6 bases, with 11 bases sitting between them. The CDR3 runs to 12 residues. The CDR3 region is CASSTDQGEQYF. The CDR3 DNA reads TGTGCCAGCTCAACTGACCAGGGCGAGCAGTACTTC.

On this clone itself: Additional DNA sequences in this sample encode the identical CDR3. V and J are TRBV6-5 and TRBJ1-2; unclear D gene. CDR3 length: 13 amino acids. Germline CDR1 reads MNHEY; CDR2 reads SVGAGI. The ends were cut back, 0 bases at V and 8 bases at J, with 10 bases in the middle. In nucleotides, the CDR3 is TGTGCCAGCAGTTACTCAGGATCGGGCGGCTACACCTTC. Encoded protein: CASSYSGSGGYTF.

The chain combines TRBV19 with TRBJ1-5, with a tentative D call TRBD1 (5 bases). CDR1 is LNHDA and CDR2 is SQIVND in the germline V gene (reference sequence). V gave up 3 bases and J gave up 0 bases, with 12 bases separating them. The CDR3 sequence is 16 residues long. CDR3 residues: CASSMRQGYSNQPQHF. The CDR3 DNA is TGTGCCAGTAGTATGCGGCAGGGATATAGCAATCAGCCCCAGCATTTT.

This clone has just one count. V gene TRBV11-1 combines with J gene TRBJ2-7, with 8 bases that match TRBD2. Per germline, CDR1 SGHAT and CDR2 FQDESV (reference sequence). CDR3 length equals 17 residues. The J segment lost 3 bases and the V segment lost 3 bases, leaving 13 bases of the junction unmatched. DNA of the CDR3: TGTGCCAGCAGCTTTCGCCCGTTGAGCGGGGGATTCTACGAGCAGTACTTC. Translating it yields CASSFRPLSGGFYEQYF. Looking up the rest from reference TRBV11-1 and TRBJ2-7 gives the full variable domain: EAEVAQSPRYKITEKSQAVAFWCDPISGHATLYWYRQILGQGPELLVQFQDESVVDDSQLPKDRFSAERLKGVDSTLKIQPAELGDSAMYLCASSFRPLSGGFYEQYFGPGTRLTVT.

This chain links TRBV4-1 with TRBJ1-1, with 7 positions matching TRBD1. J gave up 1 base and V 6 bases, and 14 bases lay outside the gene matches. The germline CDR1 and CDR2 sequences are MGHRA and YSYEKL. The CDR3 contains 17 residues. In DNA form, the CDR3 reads TGCGCCAGCAGGAAGGGACCGGGACAGTATCCGAACACTGAAGCTTTCTTT. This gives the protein CASRKGPGQYPNTEAFF.

The DNA of the CDR3 is TGTGCCAGCAGGGAGACTAGCGGGGGGGCCCTGCTGTATTTT. This encodes CASRETSGGALLYF. The chain is built from TRBV9 and TRBJ2-3, with TRBD2 matching over 14 bases. Per the germline V gene, CDR1 is SGDLS and CDR2 is YYNGEE. The CDR3 sequence is 14 residues long. V lost 5 bases to trimming and J lost 14 bases; unmatched junction nucleotides: 10.

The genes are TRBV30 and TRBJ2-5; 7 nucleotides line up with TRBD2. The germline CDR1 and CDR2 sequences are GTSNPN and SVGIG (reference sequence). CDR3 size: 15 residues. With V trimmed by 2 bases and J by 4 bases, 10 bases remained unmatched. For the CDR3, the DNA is TGTGCCTGGAGTAAAGCGGGGAGGGGTCGAGAGACCCAGTACTTC. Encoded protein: CAWSKAGRGRETQYF.